The next 12 T cell receptor beta chains were all read from a single sample in a study of CD8+CD57+ T cells in acquired aplastic anemia. Genomic DNA served as template for TCR beta VDJ and CDR3 profiling. TCRdb re-derived calls from the reads in MiXCR, one entry per CDR3 protein. The table shows under 200,000 distinct CDR3 sequences, with just under 45% occurring only once. The sequenced sample was sorted CD4+, CD8+, or CD8+CD57+ T cells (not recorded which) from PBMCs. The receptors shown here come from a human donor in good health.

This clonotype was recorded at least ten times. The chain links TRBV7-2 to TRBJ2-1; D is perhaps TRBD2 (5 bases). Looked up from germline, CDR1 is SGHTA and CDR2 is FQGNSA. The V and J ends lost 7 bases and 5 bases respectively, with 12 bases between them. The CDR3 has 13 residues. CDR3 loop: CASKKEANNEQFF. CDR3 bases: TGTGCCAGCAAGAAGGAGGCCAACAATGAGCAGTTCTTC.

This chain links TRBV7-9 with TRBJ1-1; D is ambiguous. Germline CDR1 and CDR2: SEHNR and FQNEAQ (reference sequence). V was trimmed by 1 base and J by 9 bases, leaving 0 bases between them. There are 9 residues in the CDR3. The CDR3 DNA sequence: TGTGCCAGCAGCTTAGAAGCTTTCTTT. This translates into CASSLEAFF.

The CDR3 DNA is TGCGCCAGCAGCCAATATCTGGACAGGGGTATTTTGGGCACTGAAGCTTTCTTT. This sequence encodes CASSQYLDRGILGTEAFF. The rearrangement joins TRBV4-3 to TRBJ1-1; 9 bases line up with TRBD1. The CDR3 is 18 amino acids. V lost 2 bases, J lost 4 bases, and 14 bases stayed unmatched. The germline V gene has CDR1 LGHNA and CDR2 YSLEER.

Here the CDR3 DNA reads TGTGCCAGCAGCTTATTAGGGCTGACCATTGCCGACGAGCAGTACTTC. Translation gives CASSLLGLTIADEQYF. The chain is built from TRBV11-2 and TRBJ2-7; no firm D call. Germline CDR1 and CDR2: SGHAT and FQNNGV. V lost 2 bases, J lost 5 bases, and 19 bases lay in between. This CDR3 region has 16 residues.

V gene TRBV10-2 combines with J gene TRBJ1-1; D perhaps matches TRBD1 (5 bases). Germline CDR1 reads WSHSY; CDR2 reads SAAADI. The CDR3 length is 12 residues. V gave up 7 bases and J gave up 8 bases, with 14 bases separating them. CDR3 sequence reads: CASKSDSQEAFF. As DNA, the CDR3 is TGCGCCAGCAAATCCGACAGCCAAGAAGCTTTCTTT.

This clonotype was seen repeatedly, ten times or more. The chain carries TRBV25-1 and TRBJ1-2; no definite D call. This CDR3 has 16 residues. Trimming removed 4 bases from V and 6 bases from J, with 21 bases in between. Germline V gives CDR1 MGHDK, CDR2 SYGVNS. The CDR3 coding sequence is TGTGCCAGCAGTGGTCGGGTGGGGAGGGAAAGCCATGGCTACACCTTC. It encodes CASSGRVGRESHGYTF.

The table lists this clonotype with many counts. The chain links TRBV3-1 to TRBJ1-6; D ambiguous. V was cut by 3 bases and J by 10 bases, with 10 bases left in between. The CDR3 is 13 residues long. Germline V gene lookup returns CDR1 LGHDT and CDR2 YNNKEL (reference sequence). CDR3 nucleotide sequence: TGTGCCAGCAGCCAGGGTGTTCGCTCACCCCTCCACTTT. Its translation is CASSQGVRSPLHF.

The chain recombines TRBV15 with TRBJ1-5, with 12 bases matching TRBD1. The germline V gene encodes CDR1 LNHNV and CDR2 YYDKDF (reference sequence). This CDR3 has 17 amino acids. The junction had 5 bases not matched to a gene; V was cut back by 1 base and J by 4 bases. The CDR3 loop reads CATSRGGTGGRNQPQHF. The CDR3 nucleotides read TGTGCCACCAGCAGAGGCGGGACAGGGGGCCGAAATCAGCCCCAGCATTTT. The whole variable domain, filled in from reference TRBV15 and TRBJ1-5, reads DAMVIQNPRYQVTQFGKPVTLSCSQTLNHNVMYWYQQKSSQAPKLLFHYYDKDFNNEADTPDNFQSRRPNTSFCFLDIRSPGLGDTAMYLCATSRGGTGGRNQPQHFGDGTRLSIL.

V is TRBV7-9 and J is TRBJ2-2; D is unresolved. The CDR3 extends over 12 amino acids. The V gene's germline CDR1 is SEHNR and CDR2 FQNEAQ (reference sequence). V was trimmed by 5 bases and J by 7 bases, leaving 8 bases between them. The CDR3 protein is CASSPPFGELFF. The CDR3 nucleotides read TGTGCCAGCAGCCCCCCCTTCGGGGAGCTGTTTTTT.

The chain recombines TRBV9 with TRBJ2-4; 8 bases align to TRBD2. The germline CDR1 and CDR2 sequences are SGDLS and YYNGEE. This CDR3 contains 15 residues. Unmatched junction bases numbered 3, after V lost 0 bases and J lost 4 bases. The CDR3 DNA reads as TGTGCCAGCAGCGTAGACCCGGGGGGGAAAAACATTCAGTACTTC. This gives the protein CASSVDPGGKNIQYF.

The chain carries TRBV20-1 and TRBJ2-7; no definite D call. Trimming removed 1 base at V and 6 bases at J, with 7 bases between. CDR1 and CDR2 from the germline V gene are DFQATT and SNEGSKA (reference sequence). The CDR3 is made up of 11 amino acids. The CDR3 region is CSARGPAEQYF. CDR3 in DNA: TGCAGTGCTAGAGGGCCGGCCGAGCAGTACTTC.

Comments on this clonotype: Possible read error: a much larger clone is one base away. CDR3 DNA sequence: TGTGCCGGCCGGCCGGCTCGGGGGGCTGGCAATCAGCCCCAGCATTTT. Translating it yields CAGRPARGAGNQPQHF. The genes are TRBV11-2 and TRBJ1-5; maybe TRBD1 (6 bases). This CDR3 has 16 residues. CDR1 and CDR2 from the germline V gene are SGHAT and FQNNGV. Trimming removed 11 bases at V and 2 bases at J, with 22 bases between. Full variable domain (remainder filled in from reference TRBV11-2 and TRBJ1-5): EAGVAQSPRYKIIEKRQSVAFWCNPISGHATLYWYQQILGQGPKLLIQFQNNGVVDDSQLPKDRFSAERLKGVDSTLKIQPAKLEDSAVYLCAGRPARGAGNQPQHFGDGTRLSIL.